This T cell receptor beta chain was captured in a study of T-cell reconstitution after alpha-beta-depleted transplantation in children. Turning to this clonotype: The antigen is not known.

Unique molecular identifiers were built into the TCRbeta library. TCRdb itself ran the PCR reads through MiXCR, one entry per CDR3 protein. In the table there are 530,000 or so distinct CDR3 sequences, roughly 30% of which are singletons. Study-wide results and caveats: Several hundred expanded graft clones reportedly were the source of alpha-beta T cells about two months after transplant. By one year post-transplant, T-cell counts and diversity largely arose from T cells that were newly produced.

V lost 3 bases and J lost 5; bases outside the gene matches: 3. CDR3 length equals 15 residues. CDR1 is SGHRS, CDR2 YFSETQ, per germline. J is TRBJ2-1 and V is TRBV5-1; TRBD1 agrees at 12 bases. The source is a boy under two years old with Wiskott-Aldrich syndrome, due to receive a stem cell transplant. Source: PBMCs, taken before TCRalphabeta/CD19-depleted stem cell transplant. CDR3 in amino acids: CASSSRDRGHNEQFF. CDR3 sequence (DNA): TGCGCCAGCAGCTCCCGGGACAGGGGGCACAATGAGCAGTTCTTC.